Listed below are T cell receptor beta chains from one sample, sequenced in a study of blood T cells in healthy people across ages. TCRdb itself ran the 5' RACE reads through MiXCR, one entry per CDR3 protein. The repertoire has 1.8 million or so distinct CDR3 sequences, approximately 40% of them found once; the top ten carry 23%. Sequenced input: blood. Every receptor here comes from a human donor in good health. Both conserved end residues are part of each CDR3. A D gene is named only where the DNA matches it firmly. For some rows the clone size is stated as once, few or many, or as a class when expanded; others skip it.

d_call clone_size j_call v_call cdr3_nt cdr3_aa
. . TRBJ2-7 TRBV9 TGTGCCAGCAGCGGGGATTCCAACGAGCAGTACTTC CASSGDSNEQYF
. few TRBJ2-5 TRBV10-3 TGTGCCATCAGTGAGTCGGGCAGGCGGTGGGGGCAAGAGACCCAGTACTTC CAISESGRRWGQETQYF
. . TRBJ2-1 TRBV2 TGTGCCAGCAGTTGGCGGGGGCCTTCGAGCTCCTACAATGAGCAGTTCTTC CASSWRGPSSSYNEQFF
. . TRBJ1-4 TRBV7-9 TGTGCCGGCAGCTCAGTCCCCCTCAGGAAAGCAACTAATGAAAAACTGTTTTTT CAGSSVPLRKATNEKLFF
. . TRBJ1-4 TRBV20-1 TGCAGTGCTAGTTCGCAGGGAGGTGAAAAACTGTTTTTT CSASSQGGEKLFF
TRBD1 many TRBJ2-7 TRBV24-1 TGTGCCACCATACCCCCGGACAGGGCGGGCTCCTACGAGCAGTACTTC CATIPPDRAGSYEQYF
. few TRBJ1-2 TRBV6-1 TGTGCCAGCAGTAGGGGGACGGAACCCCAGCTGGGCTATGGCTACACCTTC CASSRGTEPQLGYGYTF
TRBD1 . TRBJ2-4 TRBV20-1 TGCAGTGCTGCCCCCGGGACAGCTTACAAAAACATTCAGTACTTC CSAAPGTAYKNIQYF
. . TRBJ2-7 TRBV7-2 TGTGCCAGCAGCTTCTCGGGGCTCGGAGCCTACGAGCAGTACTTC CASSFSGLGAYEQYF
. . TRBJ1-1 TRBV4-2 TGTGCCAGCAGCCAAGATCAGCGCAGCCAAGCTTTCTTT CASSQDQRSQAFF
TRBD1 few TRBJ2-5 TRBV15 TGTGCCACCAGCGTTGGACAGGTAGAGACCCAGTACTTC CATSVGQVETQYF
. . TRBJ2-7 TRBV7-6 TGTGCCAGCAGCTTAGCGAGGGGCAGGGTTAAGTACTTC CASSLARGRVKYF
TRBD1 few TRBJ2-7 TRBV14 TGTGCCAGCAGCTACATTACCGGGACAGGGTACGAGCAGTACTTC CASSYITGTGYEQYF
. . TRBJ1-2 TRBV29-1 TGCAGCGTTGAAGAGGGACGGGGATATGGCTACACCTTC CSVEEGRGYGYTF
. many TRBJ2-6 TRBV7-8 TGTGCCAGCAGCTTCTTAGTCGGGTTCGGGGCCAACGTCCTGACTTTC CASSFLVGFGANVLTF
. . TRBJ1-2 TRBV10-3 TGTGCCACCTCCGCAGAGGTCTATGGCTACACCTTC CATSAEVYGYTF
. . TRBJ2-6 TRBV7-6 TGTGCCAGCAGCTCGAGGACAGCTTTTTACTCTGGGGCCAACGTCCTGACTTTC CASSSRTAFYSGANVLTF
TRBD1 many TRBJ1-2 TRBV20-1 TGCAGTGCTAGAGCTCGGGACAGGGGGGAGAATGGCTACACCTTC CSARARDRGENGYTF
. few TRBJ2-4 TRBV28 TGTGCCAGCGGACCAGGGAGCCTACCAAACTTAGCCAAAAACATTCAGTACTTC CASGPGSLPNLAKNIQYF
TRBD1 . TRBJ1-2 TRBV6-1 TGTGCCACCCATCTGATCGGACAGGGCGGCTCGGCTAACTATGGCTACACCTTC CATHLIGQGGSANYGYTF
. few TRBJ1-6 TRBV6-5 TGTGCCAGCAGTTACCCTCCGGGGCGAGTAAATTCACCCCTCCACTTT CASSYPPGRVNSPLHF
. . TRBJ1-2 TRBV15 TGTGCCACCAGCGGGGACACGTACACATCATTGAGAGGCTACACCTTC CATSGDTYTSLRGYTF
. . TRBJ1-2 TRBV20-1 TGCAGTGCTAGGGCGCCTAGTAGCTATGGCTACACCTTC CSARAPSSYGYTF
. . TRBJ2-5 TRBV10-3 TGTGCCATCAGTGAAAAGGTTGCTGGGGAGCAGTACTTC CAISEKVAGEQYF
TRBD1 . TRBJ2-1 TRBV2 TGTGCCAGCAGATCCGGGACAGCGAAATCTTACAATGAGCAGTTCTTC CASRSGTAKSYNEQFF
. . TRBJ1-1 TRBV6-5 TGTGCCAGCTCTCGGGGGAGCGCTGAGGCTTTCTTT CASSRGSAEAFF
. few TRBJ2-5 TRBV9 TGTGCCAGCAGCGTAGAAAGCGAGCAAGGGACCCAGTACTTC CASSVESEQGTQYF
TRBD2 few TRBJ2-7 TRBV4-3 TGCGCCAGCAGCCAATGGCGGGGGAACACCTACGAGCAGTACTTC CASSQWRGNTYEQYF
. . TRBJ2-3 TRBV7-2 TGTGCCAGCAGCTTCCTACCACGGGGCTCCACAGATACGCAGTATTTT CASSFLPRGSTDTQYF
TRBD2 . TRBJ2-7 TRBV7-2 TGTGCCAGCAGCTTCACTAGCGGGGGCCCCTACGAGCAGTACTTC CASSFTSGGPYEQYF
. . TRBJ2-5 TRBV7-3 TGTGCCAGCAGCCCCCAGTTTGGGCGGGCGGAGACCCAGTACTTC CASSPQFGRAETQYF
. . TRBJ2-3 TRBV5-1 TGCGCCAGCAGCTTGGTACGTTACCGGTACACAGATACGCAGTATTTT CASSLVRYRYTDTQYF
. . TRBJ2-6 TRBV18 TGTGCCAGCTCATGGTCTGACTCTGGGGCCAACGTCCTGACTTTC CASSWSDSGANVLTF
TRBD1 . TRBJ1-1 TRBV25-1 TGTGCCAGCAGTCCCTACAGGGGGCCCACTGAAGCTTTCTTT CASSPYRGPTEAFF
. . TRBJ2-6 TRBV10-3 TGTGCCGTCAGTGAGTCTATATTAGGGGACTCTGGGGCCAACGTCCTGACTTTC CAVSESILGDSGANVLTF
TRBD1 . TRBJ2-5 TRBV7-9 TGTGCCAGCAGCGGAGGACAGGTTGGGTTAGAGACCCAGTACTTC CASSGGQVGLETQYF
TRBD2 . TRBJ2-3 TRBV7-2 TGTGCCAGCAGCTTAGTGGCTAGCGGGGGGGCCGGTGCAACAGATACGCAGTATTTT CASSLVASGGAGATDTQYF
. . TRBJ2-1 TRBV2 TGTGCCAGCAGTGGACTATTGGGTGAGCAGTTCTTC CASSGLLGEQFF